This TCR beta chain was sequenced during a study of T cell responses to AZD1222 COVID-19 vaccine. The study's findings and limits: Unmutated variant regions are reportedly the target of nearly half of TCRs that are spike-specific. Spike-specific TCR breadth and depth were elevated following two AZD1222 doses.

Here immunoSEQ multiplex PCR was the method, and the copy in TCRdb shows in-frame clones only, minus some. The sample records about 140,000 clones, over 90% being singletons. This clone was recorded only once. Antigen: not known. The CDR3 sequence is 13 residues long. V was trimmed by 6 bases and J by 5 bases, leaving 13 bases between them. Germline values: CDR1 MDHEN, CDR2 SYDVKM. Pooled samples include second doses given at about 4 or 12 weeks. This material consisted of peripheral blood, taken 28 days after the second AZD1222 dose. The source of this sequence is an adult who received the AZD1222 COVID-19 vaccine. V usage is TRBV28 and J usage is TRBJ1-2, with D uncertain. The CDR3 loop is CASSLLPAYGYTF. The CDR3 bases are TGTGCCAGCAGCCTGTTACCGGCTTATGGCTACACCTTC.